The rows below give T cell receptor beta chains drawn from one sample of a study of T-cell reconstitution after alpha-beta-depleted transplantation in children. MiXCR, applied by TCRdb to the PCR reads, yields one record per CDR3 protein. This table has 210,000 or so distinct CDR3 sequences, roughly 10% appearing once. The sequenced sample was PBMCs from the stem cell graft donor, obtained from the stem cell graft. These receptor sequences come from a human donor who donated a stem cell graft to a child with acute lymphoblastic leukemia. CDR3s leave out the opening cysteine and the closing phenylalanine or tryptophan.

v_call: TRBV5-1
j_call: TRBJ1-2
cdr3_length: 11
cdr3_aa: ASSEGSNYGYT

v_call: TRBV5-1
j_call: TRBJ2-3
cdr3_length: 15
cdr3_aa: ASSLTSGETSTDTQY

v_call: TRBV10-3
j_call: TRBJ2-2
cdr3_length: 19
cdr3_aa: AISSLNRPRSGGLDTGELF

v_call: TRBV29-1
j_call: TRBJ2-5
cdr3_length: 11
cdr3_aa: SVWSQEQETQY

v_call: TRBV7-9
j_call: TRBJ2-3
cdr3_length: 15
cdr3_aa: ASSSAGQGEGTDTQY

v_call: TRBV20-1
j_call: TRBJ1-1
cdr3_length: 12
cdr3_aa: SARDRDRRAEAF

v_call: TRBV12-3/TRBV12-4
j_call: TRBJ2-7
cdr3_length: 12
cdr3_aa: ASSSRDRAHEQY

v_call: TRBV2
j_call: TRBJ2-2
cdr3_length: 13
cdr3_aa: ASSDGGPGTGELF

v_call: TRBV25-1
j_call: TRBJ2-7
cdr3_length: 13
cdr3_aa: ASSASQGGTYEQY

v_call: TRBV4-2
j_call: TRBJ1-2
cdr3_length: 13
cdr3_aa: ASSQPPGQGAGYT

v_call: TRBV6-1
j_call: TRBJ2-1
cdr3_length: 13
cdr3_aa: ASSSDWDTYNEQF

v_call: TRBV12-5
j_call: TRBJ1-4
cdr3_length: 10
cdr3_aa: ASGISNEKLF

v_call: TRBV6-1
j_call: TRBJ1-5
cdr3_length: 13
cdr3_aa: ASSVTDYSNQPQH

v_call: TRBV20-1
j_call: TRBJ1-1
cdr3_length: 13
cdr3_aa: SASSFLPLNTEAF

v_call: TRBV7-2
j_call: TRBJ2-7
cdr3_length: 15
cdr3_aa: ASSSRWGAANSYEQY

v_call: TRBV20-1
j_call: TRBJ2-3
cdr3_length: 15
cdr3_aa: SATIPSGVPRTDTQY

v_call: TRBV7-2
j_call: TRBJ2-5
cdr3_length: 12
cdr3_aa: ASILSGVQETQY

v_call: TRBV12-3/TRBV12-4
j_call: TRBJ2-5
cdr3_length: 13
cdr3_aa: ASRGQGAFQETQY

v_call: TRBV6-2/TRBV6-3
j_call: TRBJ2-2
cdr3_length: 18
cdr3_aa: ASTNQVLAGGFGEGGELF

v_call: TRBV7-9
j_call: TRBJ2-5
cdr3_length: 10
cdr3_aa: ASSSVDETQY

v_call: TRBV11-1
j_call: TRBJ1-1
cdr3_length: 12
cdr3_aa: ASSSGSRDTEAF

v_call: TRBV20-1
j_call: TRBJ2-4
cdr3_length: 13
cdr3_aa: SARDLTPAKNIQY

v_call: TRBV12-3/TRBV12-4
j_call: TRBJ1-2
cdr3_length: 11
cdr3_aa: ASSPSDGYGYT

v_call: TRBV25-1
j_call: TRBJ2-1
cdr3_length: 17
cdr3_aa: ASSSPGLAGGRAYNEQF

v_call: TRBV7-9
j_call: TRBJ2-3
cdr3_length: 13
cdr3_aa: ASSLQGLATDTQY

v_call: TRBV18
j_call: TRBJ2-7
cdr3_length: 13
cdr3_aa: ASFNQAGGSYEQY

v_call: TRBV3-1
j_call: TRBJ2-7
cdr3_length: 13
cdr3_aa: ASSQVLAGGNEQY

v_call: TRBV5-1
j_call: TRBJ2-7
cdr3_length: 13
cdr3_aa: ASSLGPGQEVEQY

v_call: TRBV9
j_call: TRBJ2-5
cdr3_length: 13
cdr3_aa: ASSVVPGALETQY

v_call: TRBV25-1
j_call: TRBJ1-6
cdr3_length: 13
cdr3_aa: ASSESGGIRSPLH

v_call: TRBV6-1
j_call: TRBJ2-2
cdr3_length: 14
cdr3_aa: ASSQLGGSNTGELF

v_call: TRBV7-2
j_call: TRBJ2-2
cdr3_length: 13
cdr3_aa: ASSLVRGRPGELF

v_call: TRBV20-1
j_call: TRBJ1-6
cdr3_length: 13
cdr3_aa: SARAGGPQNSPLH

v_call: TRBV19
j_call: TRBJ1-6
cdr3_length: 14
cdr3_aa: ASRRTLSSYNSPLH

v_call: TRBV28
j_call: TRBJ2-7
cdr3_length: 8
cdr3_aa: ASSHYEQY

v_call: TRBV20-1
j_call: TRBJ1-3
cdr3_length: 18
cdr3_aa: SASKWDRGLPLISGNTIY

v_call: TRBV6-2/TRBV6-3
j_call: TRBJ1-1
cdr3_length: 10
cdr3_aa: ASRRPLTEAF

v_call: TRBV6-4
j_call: TRBJ1-1
cdr3_length: 13
cdr3_aa: ASSDYPGQGVEAF

v_call: TRBV6-2/TRBV6-3
j_call: TRBJ2-2
cdr3_length: 12
cdr3_aa: ASSNGGLTGELF

v_call: TRBV12-3/TRBV12-4
j_call: TRBJ1-3
cdr3_length: 13
cdr3_aa: ASSPVGLSGNTIY

v_call: TRBV6-2/TRBV6-3
j_call: TRBJ2-3
cdr3_length: 15
cdr3_aa: ASSYKRGSPDAYTQY

v_call: TRBV12-3/TRBV12-4
j_call: TRBJ1-3
cdr3_length: 15
cdr3_aa: ASRDSGLGLSGNTIY

v_call: TRBV5-1
j_call: TRBJ2-1
cdr3_length: 13
cdr3_aa: ASSQTPAGLNEQF

v_call: TRBV6-1
j_call: TRBJ2-5
cdr3_length: 13
cdr3_aa: ASKTGGAVQETQY

v_call: TRBV3-1
j_call: TRBJ2-5
cdr3_length: 17
cdr3_aa: ATSQQIAPLGGIEETQY

v_call: TRBV20-1
j_call: TRBJ2-7
cdr3_length: 11
cdr3_aa: SASGGSSYEQY

v_call: TRBV12-3/TRBV12-4
j_call: TRBJ2-1
cdr3_length: 10
cdr3_aa: ASSLGGNEQF

v_call: TRBV7-9
j_call: TRBJ1-5
cdr3_length: 13
cdr3_aa: ASSPGTGVYQPQH